This T cell receptor (beta chain) was recorded in a study of blood T cells in healthy people across ages. PCR was performed a second time for about 7 to 11 cycles using a sample-barcoded 5' primer and a J-beta primer mix. TCRdb reprocessed the 5' RACE reads via MiXCR and lists one record per CDR3 protein. The repertoire holds about 1.5 million distinct CDR3 sequences, with under 55% as singletons. The CDR3 contains 15 residues. With 0 bases removed from V and 3 bases from J, the gap between germline ends came to 9 bases. Germline loops: CDR1 MNHEY, CDR2 SVGAGI. The sample holds many counts of this clonotype. Its antigen is undetermined. Points from the study as a whole: When set beside aged donors, long-lived donors presented more naive CD4+ cells and higher diversity.

The source is a woman aged 18-29 years in good health. V is TRBV6-5 and J is TRBJ2-1; D uncertain. The sample taken for sequencing was blood. The CDR3 nucleotides are TGTGCCAGCAGTTACTCGGTAGTGGGCTACAATGAGCAGTTCTTC. Residues: CASSYSVVGYNEQFF.